This T cell receptor beta chain was sequenced in a study of T-cell reconstitution after alpha-beta-depleted transplantation in children. This clonotype was counted a few times. Antigen specificity is unknown. The CDR3 spans 17 residues. In germline, CDR1 is LGHNA, CDR2 YNFKEQ. V shed 0 bases and J shed 1 base, with 16 bases lying between them. Findings of the study overall: A year had passed since transplant, and T-cell counts and diversity by then came mostly from newly produced T cells.

Unique molecular identifiers were used in preparing the TCRbeta library. TCRdb reprocessed the PCR reads with MiXCR, giving one entry per CDR3 protein. The table includes 700,000 to 950,000 distinct CDR3 sequences, roughly 16% detected once. This TCR came from a male patient aged 10 to 17 who had a stem cell transplant for acute lymphoblastic leukemia, so the T cells may come from the graft donor. Material: PBMCs, mostly from graft donor cells, obtained 360 days after TCRalphabeta/CD19-depleted stem cell transplant. This chain uses TRBV4-2 with TRBJ2-7; D possibly matches TRBD1 or TRBD2 (5 bases each). The CDR3 here is CASSQDMGTELSYEQYF. The DNA for the CDR3 is TGTGCCAGCAGCCAAGATATGGGGACCGAGTTATCCTACGAGCAGTACTTC.